Below, 4 T cell receptor beta chains from the same sample are listed, as sequenced in a study of T cell responses to AZD1222 COVID-19 vaccine. Assay: immunoSEQ multiplex PCR; the TCRdb copy retains only in-frame clones and omits some. The sample holds 150,000 to 200,000 clones, about 91% seen once. The sequencing used peripheral blood, collected 28 days after the second AZD1222 dose. The receptors here all came from an adult who received the AZD1222 COVID-19 vaccine.

Here the CDR3 DNA reads TGCGCCAGCAGCTTCCCCCCGGTGGGTCCTAACTATGGCTACACCTTC. This translates into CASSFPPVGPNYGYTF. The chain couples TRBV5-1 to TRBJ1-2; D call uncertain. Trimming left V 2 bases short and J 0 bases short, with 14 bases between. The CDR3 has 16 residues. Germline values: CDR1 SGHRS, CDR2 YFSETQ.

This sequence joins TRBV2 and TRBJ1-5; unclear D gene. Per the germline V gene, CDR1 is SNHLY and CDR2 is FYNNEI. The CDR3 spans 15 residues. Trimming removed 6 bases at V and 0 bases at J, with 12 bases between. CDR3 sequence (DNA): TGTGCCAGCAGCATGGACGTGCATAGCAATCAGCCCCAGCATTTT. It is translated as CASSMDVHSNQPQHF.

The chain combines TRBV5-6 with TRBJ2-3; D unclear. Germline V gene data show CDR1 as SGHDT and CDR2 as YYEEEE. The CDR3 is made up of 16 amino acids. V lost 0 bases and J 1 base, leaving 12 bases between the germline ends. The CDR3 DNA sequence: TGTGCCAGCAGCTTGGTCCGGGCCGCGCGCACAGATACGCAGTATTTT. Its translation is CASSLVRAARTDTQYF.

This clone was counted once. This sequence joins TRBV19 and TRBJ2-4; D is possibly TRBD1 or TRBD2 (6 bases each). The germline gives CDR1 LNHDA, CDR2 SQIVND (reference sequence). The CDR3 runs 13 residues. V lost 5 bases and J 8 bases, leaving 13 bases between the germline ends. The CDR3 sequence is CASSPGAVDIQYF. CDR3 nucleotide sequence: TGTGCCAGTAGTCCGGGGGCCGTGGACATTCAGTACTTC.